Below, 15 T cell receptor beta chains from the same sample are listed, as sequenced in a study of beta chain features in type 1 diabetes (dated by TCRdb to 2016 to 2019). Library construction relied on the immunoSEQ multiplex PCR assay. All of the isolated RNA was reverse transcribed with the High Capacity cDNA Reverse Transcription Kit, so expressed TCRB transcripts were sequenced. TCRdb mirrors the immuneACCESS table, restricted to in-frame sequences. Some clones are absent from its copies; in checked studies, under half trace to an unresolved V gene, and the reason for the others is unknown. The sample records about half a million clones, about 32% of which are singletons. The ten largest clonotypes hold around 0.065% of the sample. The sequenced material came from naive CD4+ T cells from blood. The sample's cell subset or site, from its label and the paper: true naive CD4+ T cells. The source of these receptors is a man aged 18 to 35 in good health.

This clone was observed a handful of times. The V gene is TRBV19, the J gene TRBJ2-2, with no clear D. The CDR3 has 13 amino acids. Germline V lookup: CDR1 LNHDA, CDR2 SQIVND (reference sequence). V lost 4 bases, J lost 6 bases, and 9 bases lay in between. DNA of the CDR3: TGTGCCAGTAGTAGCCATAGCTCCGGGGAGCTGTTTTTT. It is translated as CASSSHSSGELFF.

The chain employs TRBV4-3 and TRBJ2-7; D is unresolved. The V gene lost 0 bases and the J gene lost 0 bases, with 12 bases spanning the gap. This CDR3 has 16 amino acids. Germline values: CDR1 LGHNA, CDR2 YSLEER. This chain's CDR3 is CASSQDLRTYSYEQYF. In nucleotides, the CDR3 is TGCGCCAGCAGCCAAGATCTTCGGACCTACTCCTACGAGCAGTACTTC.

V usage is TRBV7-9 and J usage is TRBJ2-3; the D gene is possibly TRBD2 (5 bases). Germline CDR1 reads SEHNR; CDR2 reads FQNEAQ (reference sequence). This CDR3 is built from 15 residues. Deletions cut 3 bases from V and 4 bases from J, with 14 bases between. The CDR3 DNA follows: TGTGCCAGCAGCTTGCCCCTTTTGAGGGCAGATACGCAGTATTTT. It encodes CASSLPLLRADTQYF.

The CDR3 DNA sequence: TGTGCCAGCAGAAGATTAGGGAACAATGAGCAGTTCTTC. Residues: CASRRLGNNEQFF. This rearrangement joins TRBV27 to TRBJ2-1; D call uncertain. V lost 6 bases to trimming and J lost 5 bases, with 11 bases between them. The length of the CDR3 is 13 residues. Germline V gene sequence: CDR1 MNHEY, CDR2 SMNVEV (reference sequence).

The genes are TRBV18 and TRBJ1-3, with unresolved D. The length of the CDR3 is 16 residues. Deletions cut 0 bases from V and 0 bases from J, with 9 bases between. The germline V gene encodes CDR1 KGHSH and CDR2 LQKENI. The CDR3 here is CASSPPSLGSGNTIYF. DNA of the CDR3: TGTGCCAGCTCACCACCGAGTTTGGGCTCTGGAAACACCATATATTTT.

The chain has TRBV5-4 and TRBJ2-5; 10 bases agree with TRBD1. The CDR3 runs to 14 residues. Germline trimming cut 6 bases from V and 6 bases from J; bases unmatched to any gene: 8. The germline gives CDR1 SGHNT, CDR2 YYREEE (reference sequence). CDR3 sequence reads: CASKPGTGDKTQYF. The CDR3, as DNA: TGTGCCAGCAAACCCGGGACAGGGGACAAGACCCAGTACTTC.

This clone was counted only a few times. This chain connects TRBV27 to TRBJ2-1; D is undetermined. V lost 7 bases and J 6 bases, leaving 19 bases between the germline ends. The CDR3 sequence is 15 residues long. From germline, CDR1 is MNHEY and CDR2 SMNVEV (reference sequence). The CDR3: CASTKPGAPLNEQFF. Here the CDR3 DNA reads TGTGCCAGCACCAAGCCGGGCGCTCCTCTCAATGAGCAGTTCTTC.

In this sample, this clone turned up a few times. V and J are TRBV9 and TRBJ1-3; D gene unclear. The CDR3 has 15 amino acids. The V gene lost 5 bases and the J gene lost 2 bases, with 14 bases spanning the gap. Germline V gene sequence: CDR1 SGDLS, CDR2 YYNGEE. CDR3 region: CASSSDTDPGNTIYF. The CDR3 DNA follows: TGTGCCAGCAGTTCAGACACGGATCCTGGAAACACCATATATTTT.

This clone was detected a few times. The V and J genes are TRBV30 and TRBJ1-2; D ambiguous. The CDR3 spans 14 residues. Germline loops: CDR1 GTSNPN, CDR2 SVGIG (reference sequence). The V end was cut by 2 bases, the J end by 4 bases, with 14 bases between. This CDR3 is CAWSSARLSYGYTF. The DNA for the CDR3 is TGTGCCTGGAGTTCGGCCCGCCTCTCCTATGGCTACACCTTC.

The chain combines TRBV19 with TRBJ1-1; 7 nucleotides align to TRBD1. This CDR3 comprises 14 residues. Germline CDR1 and CDR2: LNHDA and SQIVND (reference sequence). With 6 bases clipped from V and 4 bases from J, the junction kept 8 bases outside the gene matches. CDR3 nucleotides: TGTGCCAGTAGCCCGGACAGGAAGGGCACTGAAGCTTTCTTT. Protein: CASSPDRKGTEAFF.

The gene calls are TRBV7-2 and TRBJ2-3, with D perhaps matching TRBD1 (5 bases). The CDR3 is 14 residues long. Deletions cut 5 bases from V and 6 bases from J, with 15 bases between. In germline, CDR1 is SGHTA, CDR2 FQGNSA. The CDR3 sequence is CASSRQSGTDTQYF. In nucleotides, the CDR3 is TGTGCCAGCAGCCGACAGTCCGGAACGGATACGCAGTATTTT. The full variable domain, its missing parts supplied by reference TRBV7-2 and TRBJ2-3, is GAGVSQSPSNKVTEKGKDVELRCDPISGHTALYWYRQSLGQGLEFLIYFQGNSAPDKSGLPSDRFSAERTGGSVSTLTIQRTQQEDSAVYLCASSRQSGTDTQYFGPGTRLTVL.

V usage is TRBV27 and J usage is TRBJ1-1; a possible D gene is TRBD1 (5 bases). The V end lost 8 bases, the J end lost 3 bases, and 16 bases lay between the germline ends. Germline values: CDR1 MNHEY, CDR2 SMNVEV (reference sequence). CDR3 length equals 14 residues. The CDR3 DNA reads TGTGCCAGCGGCGAGGGACTTCTGGACACTGAAGCTTTCTTT. It translates to CASGEGLLDTEAFF.

This clone was detected only a few times. The V call is TRBV5-1, the J call TRBJ2-7; D gene unclear. CDR1 SGHRS and CDR2 YFSETQ come from the germline V gene. Between the trimmed V and J ends, which lost 3 bases and 0 bases, there was a span of 7 bases. This CDR3 comprises 13 residues. The CDR3 loop reads CASSWQDSYEQYF. The CDR3 DNA sequence: TGCGCCAGCAGCTGGCAGGACTCCTACGAGCAGTACTTC.

This chain links TRBV4-1 with TRBJ2-7, with TRBD1 identical over 8 bases. The CDR3 runs to 16 residues. V dropped 6 bases and J dropped 4; count of bases not matched to a gene: 14. CDR1 MGHRA and CDR2 YSYEKL come from the germline V gene. The CDR3 DNA reads as TGCGCCAGCAGACGAGGACAGGGTGAGATTTCGTACGAGCAGTACTTC. This sequence encodes CASRRGQGEISYEQYF.

This rearrangement joins TRBV7-2 to TRBJ2-1; no clear D gene. This CDR3 contains 14 residues. Germline CDR1 SGHTA, CDR2 FQGNSA. The germline V and J ends were trimmed by 2 bases and 4 bases, with 9 bases remaining between them. CDR3 region: CASSLRSEYNEQFF. CDR3 nucleotides: TGTGCCAGCAGCTTACGAAGCGAGTACAATGAGCAGTTCTTC.